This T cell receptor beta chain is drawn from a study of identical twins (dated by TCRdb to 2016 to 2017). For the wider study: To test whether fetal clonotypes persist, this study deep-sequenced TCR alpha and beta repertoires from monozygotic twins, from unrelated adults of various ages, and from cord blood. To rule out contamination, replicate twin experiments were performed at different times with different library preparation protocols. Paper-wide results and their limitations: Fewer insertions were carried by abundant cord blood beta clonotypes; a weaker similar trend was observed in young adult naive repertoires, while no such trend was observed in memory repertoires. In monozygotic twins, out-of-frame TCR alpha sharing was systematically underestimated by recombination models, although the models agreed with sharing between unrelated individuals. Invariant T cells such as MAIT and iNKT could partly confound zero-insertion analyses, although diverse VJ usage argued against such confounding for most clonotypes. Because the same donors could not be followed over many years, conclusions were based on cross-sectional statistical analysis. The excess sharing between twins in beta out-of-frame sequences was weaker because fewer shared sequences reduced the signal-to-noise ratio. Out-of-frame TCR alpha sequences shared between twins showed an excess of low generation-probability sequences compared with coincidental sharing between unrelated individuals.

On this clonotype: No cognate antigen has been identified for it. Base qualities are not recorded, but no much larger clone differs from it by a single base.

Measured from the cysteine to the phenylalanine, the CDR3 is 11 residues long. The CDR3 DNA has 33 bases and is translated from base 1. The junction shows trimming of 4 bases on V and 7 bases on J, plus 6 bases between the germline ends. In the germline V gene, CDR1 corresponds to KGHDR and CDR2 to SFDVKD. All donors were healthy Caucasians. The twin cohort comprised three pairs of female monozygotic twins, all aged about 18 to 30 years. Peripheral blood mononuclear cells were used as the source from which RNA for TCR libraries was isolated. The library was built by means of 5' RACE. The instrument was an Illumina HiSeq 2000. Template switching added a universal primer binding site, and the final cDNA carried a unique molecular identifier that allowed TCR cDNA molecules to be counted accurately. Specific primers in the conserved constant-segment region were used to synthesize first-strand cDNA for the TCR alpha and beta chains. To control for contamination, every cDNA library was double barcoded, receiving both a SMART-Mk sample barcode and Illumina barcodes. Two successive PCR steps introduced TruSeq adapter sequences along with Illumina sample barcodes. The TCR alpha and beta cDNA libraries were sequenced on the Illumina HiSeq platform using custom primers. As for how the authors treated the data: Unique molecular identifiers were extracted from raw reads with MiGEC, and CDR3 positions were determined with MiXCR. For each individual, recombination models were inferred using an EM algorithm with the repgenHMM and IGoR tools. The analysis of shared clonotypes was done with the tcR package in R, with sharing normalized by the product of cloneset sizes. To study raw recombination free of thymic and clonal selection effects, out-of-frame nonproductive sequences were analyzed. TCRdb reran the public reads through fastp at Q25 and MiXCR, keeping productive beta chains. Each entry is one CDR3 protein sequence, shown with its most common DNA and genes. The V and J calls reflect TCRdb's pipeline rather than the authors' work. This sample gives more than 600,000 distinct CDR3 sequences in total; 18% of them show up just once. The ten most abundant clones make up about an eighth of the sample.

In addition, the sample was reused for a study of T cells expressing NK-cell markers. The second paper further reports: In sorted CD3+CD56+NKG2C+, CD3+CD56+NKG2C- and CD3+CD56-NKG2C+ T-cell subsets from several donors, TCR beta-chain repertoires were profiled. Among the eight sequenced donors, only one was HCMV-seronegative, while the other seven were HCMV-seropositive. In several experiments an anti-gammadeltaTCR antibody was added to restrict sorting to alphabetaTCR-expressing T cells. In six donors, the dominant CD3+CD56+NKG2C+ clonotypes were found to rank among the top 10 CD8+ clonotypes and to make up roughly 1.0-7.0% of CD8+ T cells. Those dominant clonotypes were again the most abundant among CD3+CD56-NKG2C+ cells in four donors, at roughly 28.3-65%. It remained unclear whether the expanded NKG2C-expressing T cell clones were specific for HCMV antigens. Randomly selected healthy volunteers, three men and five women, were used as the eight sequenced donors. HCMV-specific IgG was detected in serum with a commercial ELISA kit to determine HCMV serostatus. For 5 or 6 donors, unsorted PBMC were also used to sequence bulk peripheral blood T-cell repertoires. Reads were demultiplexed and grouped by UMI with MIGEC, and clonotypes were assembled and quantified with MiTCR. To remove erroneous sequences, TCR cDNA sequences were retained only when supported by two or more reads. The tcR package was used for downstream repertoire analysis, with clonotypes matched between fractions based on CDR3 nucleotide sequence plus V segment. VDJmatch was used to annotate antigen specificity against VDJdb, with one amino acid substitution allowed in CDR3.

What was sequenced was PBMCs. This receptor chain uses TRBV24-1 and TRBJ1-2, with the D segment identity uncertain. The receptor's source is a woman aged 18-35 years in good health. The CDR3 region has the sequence CATSDRFGYTF. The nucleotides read TGTGCCACCAGTGACCGCTTTGGCTACACCTTC.